These 23 T cell receptor beta chains originate from one sample sequenced in a study of Graves' ophthalmopathy and Graves' hyperthyroidism. Amplification of the TCR beta CDR3 regions used RNA transcripts (as template). The first round was an RT-PCR with HTBI primers, and the second round was a multiplex PCR. TCRdb re-derived calls from the multiplex PCR reads in MiXCR, one entry per CDR3 protein. The sample has approximately 1.2 million distinct CDR3 sequences, about 38% seen once. The sample consisted of peripheral blood or thyroid tissue (not recorded which). The receptors stem from an adult man with Graves' hyperthyroidism.

The gene calls are TRBV4-3 and TRBJ2-2; D is uncertain. Trimming shortened V by 0 bases and J by 4 bases, and 3 bases separated the two germline ends. Germline V gives CDR1 LGHNA, CDR2 YSLEER. CDR3 length: 13 residues. The CDR3 DNA follows: TGCGCCAGCAGCCAAGAAGTCACCGGGGAGCTGTTTTTT. It is translated as CASSQEVTGELFF.

V and J are TRBV7-8 and TRBJ2-5, with a weak D call TRBD2 (6 bases). The CDR3 contains 14 residues. Germline CDR1 is SGHVS and CDR2 is FQNEAQ. The germline V and J ends were trimmed by 5 bases and 5 bases, with 15 bases remaining between them. The DNA for the CDR3 is TGTGCCAGCAGCCCGAAGCGGGTCGTTGAGACCCAGTACTTC. Translated: CASSPKRVVETQYF.

This clonotype was seen many times. V gene TRBV19 combines with J gene TRBJ1-2; weak D call: TRBD1 (5 bases). Trimming removed 5 bases at V and 0 bases at J, with 13 bases between. The CDR3 is made up of 15 amino acids. Germline assignment: CDR1 LNHDA and CDR2 SQIVND (reference sequence). CDR3 in amino acids: CASSVLQESNYGYTF. The CDR3 DNA is TGTGCCAGTAGTGTACTACAGGAGTCTAACTATGGCTACACCTTC.

This chain uses TRBV20-1 with TRBJ2-3, with no clear D. The length of the CDR3 is 15 residues. Per the germline V gene, CDR1 is DFQATT and CDR2 is SNEGSKA (reference sequence). V dropped 6 bases and J dropped 4 bases, with 20 bases sitting between them. CDR3 coding DNA: TGCAGTGCGACGACCTCTAGAGGAATCTCAGATACGCAGTATTTT. As protein: CSATTSRGISDTQYF.

The table lists this clonotype with a few counts. The CDR3 loop is CASSAFWGSGEKLFF. The CDR3 coding sequence is TGTGCCAGCAGTGCGTTCTGGGGGTCAGGTGAAAAACTGTTTTTT. The chain uses TRBV6-5 and TRBJ1-4; D might be TRBD1 (5 bases). The CDR3 extends over 15 amino acids. With 5 bases removed from V and 7 bases from J, the gap between germline ends came to 17 bases. CDR1 is MNHEY and CDR2 is SVGAGI in the germline V gene.

This clonotype was detected ten times or more. The chain joins TRBV29-1 to TRBJ1-4, with 11 bases that match TRBD1. Germline loops: CDR1 SQVTM, CDR2 ANQGSEA. The CDR3 covers 13 residues. V lost 7 bases and J lost 7; bases outside the gene matches: 5. CDR3 nucleotides: TGCAGCGCCCGGACAGGGGGCGGTGAAAAACTGTTTTTT. Its protein product is CSARTGGGEKLFF.

This clonotype was observed many times. The chain links TRBV7-8 to TRBJ2-6; the D gene could be TRBD1 or TRBD2 (5 bases each). This CDR3 is built from 17 residues. The V end was cut by 4 bases, the J end by 0 bases, with 13 bases between. Germline CDR1 SGHVS, CDR2 FQNEAQ. In DNA, the CDR3 is TGTGCCAGCAGCTCGAGGGGCAGCAGCTCTGGGGCCAACGTCCTGACTTTC. Protein: CASSSRGSSSGANVLTF.

This clonotype was recorded at least ten times. The chain has TRBV29-1 and TRBJ2-7; TRBD2 matches at 9 bases. The V and J ends lost 6 bases and 9 bases, in that order; junction bases with no gene match: 9. The CDR3 runs 12 residues. Looked up from germline, CDR1 is SQVTM and CDR2 is ANQGSEA. As DNA, the CDR3 is TGCAGCGTCAGACAGGGAGCGGGAGGGCAGTACTTC. Protein product: CSVRQGAGGQYF.

This clonotype was detected many times. This chain uses TRBV7-3 with TRBJ2-2; D is uncertain. The V gene's germline CDR1 is SGHTA and CDR2 FQGTGA. The CDR3 contains 14 residues. V was clipped by 4 bases and J by 4 bases, with 10 bases between them. DNA for the CDR3: TGTGCCAGCAGCTCCGACCCCATCACCGGGGAGCTGTTTTTT. Encoded protein: CASSSDPITGELFF.

This clonotype showed up many times. The chain uses TRBV20-1 and TRBJ2-7; TRBD2 matches 8 bases. V trimming: 3 bases; J trimming: 2 bases; junction bases outside the gene matches: 9. The CDR3 is made up of 15 amino acids. The germline V gene encodes CDR1 DFQATT and CDR2 SNEGSKA (reference sequence). The DNA of the CDR3 is TGCAGTGCTAGGTCCATAGCGGGACTCGCCTACGAGCAGTACTTC. Translation gives CSARSIAGLAYEQYF.

V usage is TRBV6-5 and J usage is TRBJ2-3, with 7 nucleotides matching TRBD2. V gave up 4 bases and J gave up 4 bases; unmatched junction bases: 8. CDR1 is MNHEY, CDR2 SVGAGI, per germline. The CDR3 is made up of 15 amino acids. This chain's CDR3 is CASSSFEAGADTQYF. In DNA, the CDR3 is TGTGCCAGCAGTTCCTTCGAGGCGGGGGCAGATACGCAGTATTTT.

In this sample, this clonotype turned up a few times. The chain recombines TRBV20-1 with TRBJ1-5; D uncertain. The CDR3 spans 16 residues. V lost 0 bases and J lost 0, with 12 bases in between. CDR1 and CDR2 from the germline V gene are DFQATT and SNEGSKA (reference sequence). CDR3 residues: CSARDRQEDSNQPQHF. The DNA of the CDR3 is TGCAGTGCTAGAGATCGGCAGGAGGATAGCAATCAGCCCCAGCATTTT.

This rearrangement joins TRBV10-2 to TRBJ2-7; TRBD2 matches at 10 bases. This CDR3 spans 16 amino acids. The junction had 7 bases not matched to a gene; V was cut back by 4 bases and J by 1 base. Germline V gives CDR1 WSHSY, CDR2 SAAADI. CDR3 sequence reads: CASSAGLAVTSYEQYF. CDR3 coding DNA: TGCGCCAGCAGTGCCGGACTAGCGGTCACATCCTACGAGCAGTACTTC.

In this sample, this clonotype turned up a few times. The chain carries TRBV5-8 and TRBJ1-2; 11 nucleotides line up with TRBD1. The length of the CDR3 is 15 residues. Germline loops: CDR1 SGHTS, CDR2 YDEGEE. Trimming removed 0 bases from V and 5 bases from J; junction bases left unmatched: 3. CDR3: CASSLEGQGVYGYTF. The CDR3 nucleotides are TGTGCCAGCAGCTTGGAGGGACAGGGGGTATATGGCTACACCTTC.

Here the CDR3 reads CASSVGTGVAEAFF. The DNA of the CDR3 is TGTGCCAGCAGCGTAGGGACAGGGGTGGCTGAAGCTTTCTTT. The chain joins TRBV9 to TRBJ1-1, with TRBD1 matching over 9 bases. Germline V gene lookup returns CDR1 SGDLS and CDR2 YYNGEE. Trimming removed 0 bases from V and 6 bases from J; junction bases left unmatched: 3. CDR3 length: 14 amino acids.

CDR3 sequence (DNA): TGCAGCGCACGAGGGGTTGGCTACACCTTC. As protein: CSARGVGYTF. The chain combines TRBV29-1 with TRBJ1-2; a weak D match, TRBD1 (5 bases). V lost 7 bases and J lost 7, with 10 bases in between. The germline CDR1 and CDR2 sequences are SQVTM and ANQGSEA. The CDR3 is made up of 10 amino acids.

This clonotype has at least ten counts. The chain carries TRBV5-4 and TRBJ2-6; the D gene is possibly TRBD1 (5 bases). Germline CDR1 SGHNT, CDR2 YYREEE (reference sequence). V gave up 4 bases and J gave up 2 bases, with 10 bases separating them. This CDR3 region has 15 residues. The CDR3 reads CASSPGPPGANVLTF. CDR3 coding DNA: TGTGCCAGCAGCCCAGGGCCCCCTGGGGCCAACGTCCTGACTTTC.

In this sample, this clonotype turned up a few times. The chain links TRBV4-1 to TRBJ2-5; 8 bases match TRBD1. Germline V gives CDR1 MGHRA, CDR2 YSYEKL. J was trimmed by 5 bases and V by 3 bases; bases with no gene match: 5. CDR3 length: 14 amino acids. CDR3 coding DNA: TGCGCCAGCAGCCATCCGGGACAGGTCGAGACCCAGTACTTC. Its protein is CASSHPGQVETQYF.

This clonotype was counted many times. The V gene is TRBV20-1, the J gene TRBJ2-7; 7 bases fit TRBD2. With V trimmed by 3 bases and J by 5 bases, 10 bases remained unmatched. Germline-derived CDR1 and CDR2 are DFQATT and SNEGSKA (reference sequence). The length of the CDR3 is 14 residues. The CDR3 DNA follows: TGCAGTGCTAGCCCCCCCCAGCGGGACGACGAGCAGTACTTC. Translating gives CSASPPQRDDEQYF.

About this clonotype itself: At one boundary the junction diverges from the germline segment, which might be a read error. In DNA form, the CDR3 reads TGCGCCTGCAGTGCTACTGGACAGGCAAGCTACGAGCAGTACTTC. Its protein product is CACSATGQASYEQYF. This sequence joins TRBV10-1 and TRBJ2-7, with 7 nucleotides matching TRBD1. Germline loops: CDR1 WNHNN, CDR2 SYGVQD (reference sequence). CDR3 length equals 15 residues.

Remarks on this clonotype: One junction end disagrees with the germline gene, perhaps due to a read error. V and J are TRBV10-3 and TRBJ1-1; D is possibly TRBD1 (6 bases). This CDR3 region has 16 residues. Germline-derived CDR1 and CDR2 are ENHRY and SYGVKD. CDR3 amino acids: CASSFYLGTRSTEAFF. CDR3 DNA sequence: TGTGCCAGCAGTTTTTACTTGGGGACACGGAGCACTGAAGCTTTCTTT.

At least ten counts were recorded for this clonotype. One end of the junction does not line up with germline, which may come from a read error. This chain joins TRBV5-1 and TRBJ2-7; perhaps TRBD2 as D (5 bases). This CDR3 is built from 13 residues. CDR1 and CDR2 from the germline V gene are SGHRS and YFSETQ. For the CDR3, the DNA is TGTGCCAGCAGCTTAACTAGTGGGTACGAGCAGTACTTC. This sequence encodes CASSLTSGYEQYF.

V usage is TRBV27 and J usage is TRBJ1-3; possibly TRBD1 for D (5 bases). Between the trimmed V and J ends, which lost 4 bases and 0 bases, there was a span of 7 bases. This CDR3 is 14 amino acids long. Germline assignment: CDR1 MNHEY and CDR2 SMNVEV (reference sequence). The CDR3 protein is CASSSQASGNTIYF. CDR3 bases: TGTGCCAGCAGTTCACAGGCCTCTGGAAACACCATATATTTT.